Listed here are 14 T cell receptor beta chains from one sample, sequenced in a study of T cell responses to AZD1222 COVID-19 vaccine. Clones were sequenced by immunoSEQ multiplex PCR, and TCRdb holds only the in-frame ones, with some missing. Of 150,000 to 250,000 clones detected, about 93% appear once; the ten largest clones hold roughly 1%. Sequencing was performed on peripheral blood, taken 28 days after the second AZD1222 dose. The receptors were sampled from an adult who received the AZD1222 COVID-19 vaccine.

V and J are TRBV7-9 and TRBJ1-1; D gene uncertain. The ends were cut back, 1 base at V and 0 bases at J, with 12 bases in the middle. Germline lookup yields CDR1 SEHNR and CDR2 FQNEAQ (reference sequence). This CDR3 spans 16 amino acids. CDR3 residues: CASSLVGRGLNTEAFF. CDR3 nucleotides: TGTGCCAGCAGCTTAGTAGGCAGAGGCCTGAACACTGAAGCTTTCTTT.

This chain's CDR3 is CASSPIPTELAFF. The CDR3 DNA follows: TGTGCCAGCTCACCCATCCCTACAGAACTTGCTTTCTTT. The V call is TRBV18, the J call TRBJ1-1; D is undetermined. In germline, CDR1 is KGHSH, CDR2 LQKENI. The CDR3 contains 13 residues. Between the trimmed V and J ends, which lost 3 bases and 11 bases, there was a span of 16 bases.

This chain joins TRBV11-1 and TRBJ1-2; no reliable D call. The CDR3 covers 15 residues. V lost 2 bases to trimming and J lost 3 bases, with 13 bases between them. Looked up from germline, CDR1 is SGHAT and CDR2 is FQDESV (reference sequence). This CDR3 is CASSLTDGLHYGYTF. CDR3 in DNA: TGTGCCAGCAGCTTAACCGACGGGCTCCACTATGGCTACACCTTC.

This chain joins TRBV7-8 and TRBJ1-4; 10 bases line up with TRBD1. Germline-derived CDR1 and CDR2 are SGHVS and FQNEAQ. The CDR3 runs to 15 residues. V was clipped by 6 bases and J by 7 bases; unmatched bases: 8. This CDR3 reads CASRGRGQGIEKLFF. CDR3 DNA: TGTGCCAGCAGGGGAAGGGGACAGGGGATTGAAAAACTGTTTTTT.

This clone was seen only once. The chain is built from TRBV25-1 and TRBJ2-5, with 9 nucleotides matching TRBD1. The CDR3 sequence is 14 residues long. V was clipped by 9 bases and J by 4 bases; unmatched bases: 9. Per the germline V gene, CDR1 is MGHDK and CDR2 is SYGVNS. As DNA, the CDR3 is TGTGCCAGGGTTGACGGGACAGGGCTAGAGACCCAGTACTTC. Amino acids: CARVDGTGLETQYF.

The CDR3 sequence: CASSGPVGNTEAFF. For the CDR3, the DNA is TGTGCCAGCAGTGGCCCCGTTGGGAACACTGAAGCTTTCTTT. This chain links TRBV6-6 with TRBJ1-1; the D is unclear. The germline CDR1 and CDR2 sequences are MNHNY and SVGAGI (reference sequence). Trimming took off 5 bases at V and 1 base at J, with 11 bases between the two ends. The CDR3 is 14 residues long.

The rearrangement joins TRBV9 to TRBJ1-1; 7 nucleotides agree with TRBD1. From germline, CDR1 is SGDLS and CDR2 YYNGEE. Trimming took 4 bases from V and 3 from J; bases not matched to a gene: 9. The CDR3 totals 15 residues. As DNA, the CDR3 is TGTGCCAGCAGCACCCGACAGGGTTTGGACACTGAAGCTTTCTTT. The encoded protein is CASSTRQGLDTEAFF.

The chain links TRBV18 to TRBJ1-1, with D perhaps TRBD1 (5 bases). Germline CDR1 and CDR2: KGHSH and LQKENI. Deletions cut 1 base from V and 6 bases from J, with 12 bases between. The CDR3 extends over 14 amino acids. This CDR3 reads CASSPLTGEAEAFF. The CDR3 coding sequence is TGTGCCAGCTCACCACTGACGGGGGAGGCTGAAGCTTTCTTT.

The chain carries TRBV7-3 and TRBJ2-3; either TRBD1 or TRBD2 may fit D (5 bases each). The V end was cut by 5 bases, the J end by 4 bases, with 10 bases between. The CDR3 loop spans 13 amino acids. Germline CDR1 reads SGHTA; CDR2 reads FQGTGA. The CDR3 sequence is CASSPGTADTQYF. For the CDR3, the DNA is TGTGCCAGCAGCCCTGGGACGGCAGATACGCAGTATTTT.

The gene calls are TRBV6-2 or TRBV6-3 and TRBJ1-2; 7 nucleotides line up with TRBD1. Germline values: CDR1 MNHEY, CDR2 SVGEGT. There are 14 residues in the CDR3. V shed 0 bases, J shed 8 bases, and the junction held 6 bases outside the gene matches. CDR3 sequence reads: CASSYSGQIGGYTF. The CDR3 DNA sequence: TGTGCCAGCAGTTACTCGGGACAGATCGGAGGCTACACCTTC.

The V gene is TRBV6-2 or TRBV6-3, the J gene TRBJ2-3; 8 bases line up with TRBD2. The CDR3 extends over 16 amino acids. Trimming took 0 bases from V and 2 from J; bases not matched to a gene: 4. CDR1 and CDR2 from the germline V gene are MNHEY and SVGEGT. CDR3 sequence (DNA): TGTGCCAGCAGTTACTCGCCAGCGGGAGCCACAGATACGCAGTATTTT. This translates into CASSYSPAGATDTQYF.

The gene calls are TRBV9 and TRBJ1-2; 12 nucleotides agree with TRBD1. CDR1 and CDR2 (germline): SGDLS, YYNGEE. There are 16 residues in the CDR3. V lost 2 bases and J lost 7; bases outside the gene matches: 9. The CDR3, as DNA: TGTGCCAGCAGCGTCCGACCGGGACAGGGGGCCGTTGGCTACACCTTC. Its protein is CASSVRPGQGAVGYTF.

The rearrangement joins TRBV3-1 (or the pseudogene TRBV3-2) to TRBJ1-6; D may be TRBD1 (5 bases). V gave up 1 base and J gave up 12 bases, with 22 bases separating them. Looked up from germline, CDR1 is LGHDT and CDR2 is YNNKEL (reference sequence). The CDR3 has 17 residues. The CDR3 loop reads CASSQVGGVGSLGPLHF. The CDR3 DNA reads as TGTGCCAGCAGCCAAGTGGGAGGGGTGGGGTCTTTGGGACCCCTCCACTTT.

This sequence joins TRBV29-1 and TRBJ1-1; D is unresolved. CDR1 is SQVTM, CDR2 ANQGSEA, per germline. Between the trimmed V and J ends, which lost 4 bases and 1 base, there was a span of 10 bases. The CDR3 is 13 residues long. The CDR3, as DNA: TGCAGCGTTGCGTACCCATCGAACACTGAAGCTTTCTTT. Its protein product is CSVAYPSNTEAFF.